Listed here is a single T cell receptor (beta chain). Its antigen remains unknown. This record comes from a study of T cell responses to AZD1222 COVID-19 vaccine. Whole-study results and caveats: Seropositive at baseline were only a handful of AZD1222 recipients. Breadth and depth of Spike-specific TCRs rose after two AZD1222 doses.

The length of the CDR3 is 12 residues. The V gene lost 6 bases and the J gene lost 4 bases, with 10 bases spanning the gap. CDR1 SQVTM and CDR2 ANQGSEA come from the germline V gene. Sequencing was performed with immunoSEQ multiplex PCR; in TCRdb, only in-frame clones are kept and a portion is missing. The data contain about 74,000 clones, 70% to 90% of them singletons. The rearrangement links TRBV29-1 to TRBJ2-1, with D unresolved. Source: peripheral blood, taken on day 0 of AZD1222 vaccination. This clonotype originated in an adult in good health. The CDR3 DNA reads TGCAGCGTCAAGGTTTCTTACAATGAGCAGTTCTTC. It yields the protein CSVKVSYNEQFF.